Listed below are T cell receptor beta chains from one sample, sequenced in a study of blood T cell repertoires in COVID-19. The protocol was immunoSEQ multiplex PCR, while the TCRdb copy is restricted to in-frame clones and leaves out a portion. Among 160,000 or so clones, 85% to 90% were seen once, and the ten largest hold around 7%. Sample: PBMCs or T cells enriched from blood (not recorded which). The receptors stem from a woman aged 45-65 years who had recovered from COVID-19. Both conserved end residues are part of each CDR3. The order of the fields is V gene, clone size, D gene, J gene, CDR3 protein, CDR3 DNA. The D gene is left open where the match is weak. Not every row has a clone size; where given, it reads once, few, many or a size class.

>TRBV5-1|NA|NA|TRBJ2-7
CASRRGGASSYEQYF
TGCGCCAGCAGAAGGGGGGGCGCTAGCTCCTACGAGCAGTACTTC
>TRBV13|few|TRBD2|TRBJ2-1
CASSLGTSGYNAQFF
TGTGCCAGCAGCTTGGGGACTAGCGGTTACAATGCGCAGTTCTTC
>TRBV9|NA|NA|TRBJ2-2
CASSVPGTGELFF
TGTGCCAGCAGCGTCCCGGGGACCGGGGAGCTGTTTTTT
>TRBV5-5|NA|TRBD2|TRBJ2-5
CASGTSGQETQYF
TGTGCCAGCGGGACTAGCGGGCAAGAGACCCAGTACTTC
>TRBV5-1|NA|NA|TRBJ2-3
CASSTRQAVLTDTQYF
TGCGCCAGCAGCACTCGACAGGCCGTACTCACAGATACGCAGTATTTT
>TRBV6-1|NA|NA|TRBJ1-2
CASSETGGGYTF
TGTGCCAGCAGTGAAACGGGAGGTGGCTACACCTTC
>TRBV5-1|NA|NA|TRBJ2-2
CASSLQLRSTGELFF
TGCGCCAGCAGCTTGCAATTGCGGTCCACCGGGGAGCTGTTTTTT
>TRBV6-5|NA|TRBD1|TRBJ2-7
CAISGTGGEQYF
TGTGCGATATCCGGGACAGGGGGCGAGCAGTACTTC
>TRBV5-4|few|NA|TRBJ1-2
CASSQASTYGYTF
TGTGCCAGCAGCCAGGCCAGTACCTATGGCTACACCTTC
>TRBV25-1|NA|TRBD1|TRBJ1-5
CASSGRTGDNQPQHF
TGTGCCAGCAGTGGCCGGACAGGGGACAATCAGCCCCAGCATTTT
>TRBV10-3|NA|TRBD2|TRBJ2-7
CAISEPRAGLREQYF
TGTGCCATCAGTGAGCCGCGAGCGGGGCTGAGGGAGCAGTACTTC
>TRBV14|NA|NA|TRBJ1-1
CASSIRQTNTEAFF
TGTGCCAGCAGCATCAGGCAGACCAACACTGAAGCTTTCTTT
>TRBV29-1|NA|TRBD1|TRBJ2-7
CSVDRGENSYEQYF
TGCAGCGTGGACAGGGGGGAAAATTCCTACGAGCAGTACTTC
>TRBV18|NA|TRBD1|TRBJ1-3
CASSPGQTRSGNTIYF
TGTGCCAGCTCACCGGGACAGACTCGCTCTGGAAACACCATATATTTT
>TRBV4-1|NA|TRBD1|TRBJ1-1
CASSDRVSAFF
TGCGCCAGCAGTGACAGGGTCTCAGCTTTCTTT
>TRBV12-5|NA|TRBD2|TRBJ2-2
CASGPPRAGALTGELFF
TGTGCTAGTGGTCCCCCACGAGCGGGGGCGCTCACCGGGGAGCTGTTTTTT
>TRBV4-3|NA|TRBD2|TRBJ2-3
CASSQTASGGSPTDTQYF
TGCGCCAGCAGCCAAACTGCTAGCGGGGGGTCCCCCACAGATACGCAGTATTTT
>TRBV12-5|NA|TRBD2|TRBJ2-2
CASGSLVDSGGAIGELFF
TGTGCTAGTGGTTCCCTCGTGGATAGCGGGGGGGCGATCGGGGAGCTGTTTTTT